This TCR beta chain was recovered during a study of blood T cell repertoires in COVID-19. Study-wide context: PBMCs, B-cell-depleted T cells, or T cells were the source of the cDNA or gDNA that made up the material.

The V and J ends lost 0 bases and 2 bases respectively, with 11 bases between them. The CDR3 consists of 16 residues. CDR1 LGHNA and CDR2 YSLEER come from the germline V gene. Profiling relied on immunoSEQ multiplex PCR, and the TCRdb table lists in-frame clones only, not all of them. The sample holds under 150,000 clones, about 85% seen once. Source material: peripheral blood. The source of this sequence is a human donor in a cohort sampled during active COVID-19. The chain couples TRBV4-3 to TRBJ2-4; perhaps TRBD1 as D (5 bases). In DNA, the CDR3 is TGCGCCAGCAGCCAAGAGCCGGCAGGGACCAAAAACATTCAGTACTTC. Its translation: CASSQEPAGTKNIQYF.